This T cell receptor (beta chain) originates from a study of blood T cell repertoires in COVID-19. Study-level background: Sample material is recorded as cDNA or gDNA derived from T cells, B-cell-depleted T cells, or PBMCs.

The CDR3 is 17 residues long. V dropped 0 bases and J dropped 0 bases, with 14 bases sitting between them. Germline CDR1 LGHNT, CDR2 FRNRAP. Study processing details: Reference gene primer amplification gave estimated nucleated cell counts. TCRdb's copy holds only in-frame clones and misses some; the assay was immunoSEQ multiplex PCR. V and J calls and clone size are those listed in that table; D and trimming were worked out from the DNA. In the table there are roughly 230,000 clones, 81% of which are singletons. The sequenced sample consisted of peripheral blood. This sequence was found in a woman of 80 years or more with acute or convalescent COVID-19. V gene TRBV12-5 combines with J gene TRBJ1-1, with a possible D match to TRBD1 (5 bases). CDR3 bases: TGTGCTAGTGGTTTGGTACGTGGGGCGGGGATGAACACTGAAGCTTTCTTT. Translated, it gives CASGLVRGAGMNTEAFF.